This T cell receptor beta chain is drawn from a study of cytotoxic CD8 clonotypes in ibrutinib-treated CLL. Study summary: Partial responses totalled roughly 24 and complete responses 2; after median roughly 68 months, roughly 14 remained remitted and around twelve progressed.

Notes on the study in general: Researchers report that baseline clonality outpaced age-matched healthy donors and tracked circulating CD8+ T-cell counts. Clonality was higher at ibrutinib response and returned toward baseline at progression.

Repertoires were generated with immunoSEQ multiplex PCR, while TCRdb's copy carries only in-frame clones and drops some. The profile shows 270,000 or so clones, more than 70% of them singletons. Comments on this clone: Its antigen is unidentified.

Germline V CDR1 and CDR2: MDHEN, SYDVKM. CDR3 length: 17 amino acids. Trimming stripped 3 bases from V and 1 base from J, with 16 bases between. The chain combines TRBV28 with TRBJ1-5; D is undetermined. The sequence was collected from a human donor with chronic lymphocytic leukemia. The specimen was PBMCs, collected at disease progression, from a patient treated with ibrutinib. CDR3 amino acids: CASSFLLWAESNQPQHF. As DNA, the CDR3 is TGTGCCAGCAGTTTCCTGCTGTGGGCAGAGAGCAATCAGCCCCAGCATTTT.